The clone carrying this T cell receptor (beta chain) was observed at least ten times. Its target is not known. TCRdb reprocessed the 5' RACE reads via MiXCR and lists one record per CDR3 protein. The repertoire includes tens of thousands of distinct CDR3 sequences, 4% to 5.5% of them detected once, and approximately 5.3% sits in the top ten. CDR3 length equals 16 residues. The sample originates from a study of neurological immune-mediated disorders. Study-level results: The greatest TCR clonal expansion appeared in HTLV-1-associated myelopathy and the smallest, falling below healthy controls, in multiple sclerosis.

The chain carries TRBV21-1 and TRBJ2-7; the D call TRBD2 from the table was never checked on the DNA. TRBV21-1 is deemed a pseudogene. The receptor was derived from a woman aged 60-70 years with multiple sclerosis. Sequenced sample: PBMCs. The CDR3 protein is CASSKGMGLASYEQYF. CDR3 bases: TGTGCCAGCAGCAAGGGAATGGGACTGGCGAGCTACGAGCAGTACTTC.